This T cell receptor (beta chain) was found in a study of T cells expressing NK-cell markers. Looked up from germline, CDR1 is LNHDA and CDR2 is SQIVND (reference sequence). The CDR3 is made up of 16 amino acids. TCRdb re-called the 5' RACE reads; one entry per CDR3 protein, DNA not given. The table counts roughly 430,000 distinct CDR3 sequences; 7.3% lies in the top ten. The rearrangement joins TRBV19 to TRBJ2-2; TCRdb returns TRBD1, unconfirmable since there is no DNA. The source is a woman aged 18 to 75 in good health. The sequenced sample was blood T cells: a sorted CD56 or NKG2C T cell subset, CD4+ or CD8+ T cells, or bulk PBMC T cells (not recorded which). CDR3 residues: CASSIARGRDTGELFF. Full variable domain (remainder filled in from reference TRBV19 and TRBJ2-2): DGGITQSPKYLFRKEGQNVTLSCEQNLNHDAMYWYRQDPGQGLRLIYYSQIVNDFQKGDIAEGYSVSREKKESFPLTVTSAQKNPTAFYLCASSIARGRDTGELFFGEGSRLTVL.